A selection of T cell receptor beta chains follows, all from one sample in a study of cytomegalovirus exposure and HLA in healthy donors. Sequencing was performed with immunoSEQ multiplex PCR; in TCRdb, only in-frame clones are kept and a portion is missing. The data show a few hundred thousand clones, approximately 80% seen once. Sample: PBMCs. These receptors were collected from a girl between 2 and 10 years old in good health and CMV-seronegative. Each CDR3 is given with its conserved first and last residue. Fields, in order: V gene, clone size, J gene, D gene, CDR3 protein, CDR3 DNA. A D gene is named only where the DNA matches it firmly. Expanded clones are given a class, and other clones once, few, many or no size at all.

V: TRBV6-5; size: .; J: TRBJ1-5; D: .; CDR3: CASKAGIDNQPQHF; DNA: TGTGCCAGCAAGGCAGGGATTGACAATCAGCCCCAGCATTTT
V: TRBV5-1; size: .; J: TRBJ1-2; D: .; CDR3: CASSPDPDRNYGYTF; DNA: TGCGCCAGCAGCCCCGACCCCGACAGGAACTATGGCTACACCTTC
V: TRBV4-1; size: .; J: TRBJ2-1; D: TRBD2; CDR3: CASSHRVSGGADEQFF; DNA: TGCGCCAGCAGCCACAGGGTTAGCGGGGGGGCGGATGAGCAGTTCTTC
V: TRBV9; size: .; J: TRBJ2-7; D: TRBD2; CDR3: CASGLAGGPDEQYF; DNA: TGTGCCAGCGGACTAGCGGGGGGGCCGGACGAGCAGTACTTC
V: TRBV2; size: .; J: TRBJ2-7; D: .; CDR3: CASTPARAGLTYEQYF; DNA: TGTGCCAGCACCCCCGCAAGGGCAGGGTTAACCTACGAGCAGTACTTC
V: TRBV29-1; size: .; J: TRBJ1-2; D: .; CDR3: CSVVSRANYGYTF; DNA: TGCAGCGTTGTTAGTAGAGCTAACTATGGCTACACCTTC
V: TRBV10-3; size: few; J: TRBJ2-1; D: TRBD2; CDR3: CAISEGLAGLFEQFF; DNA: TGTGCCATCAGTGAGGGACTAGCGGGACTCTTCGAGCAGTTCTTC
V: TRBV28; size: .; J: TRBJ2-2; D: TRBD1; CDR3: CASSSTGSWPGELFF; DNA: TGTGCCAGCAGTTCGACAGGGTCCTGGCCCGGGGAGCTGTTTTTT
V: TRBV5-6; size: .; J: TRBJ2-7; D: .; CDR3: CASSPTGPYEQYF; DNA: TGTGCCAGCAGCCCGACAGGCCCCTACGAGCAGTACTTC
V: TRBV5-1; size: .; J: TRBJ2-1; D: .; CDR3: CASSLGQTAYDEQFF; DNA: TGCGCCAGCAGCTTGGGACAGACTGCTTACGATGAGCAGTTCTTC
V: TRBV9; size: few; J: TRBJ2-7; D: TRBD2; CDR3: CASSGLAGGNGYEQYF; DNA: TGTGCCAGCAGTGGACTAGCGGGGGGGAATGGGTACGAGCAGTACTTC
V: TRBV30; size: .; J: TRBJ2-7; D: .; CDR3: CAWSSGVVYEQYF; DNA: TGTGCCTGGAGTTCAGGGGTCGTATACGAGCAGTACTTC
V: TRBV28; size: .; J: TRBJ2-7; D: TRBD1; CDR3: CASSPGTAHSYEQYF; DNA: TGTGCCAGCAGTCCCGGGACAGCCCATTCCTACGAGCAGTACTTC
V: TRBV5-1; size: once; J: TRBJ2-1; D: .; CDR3: CASSWGDWSYNEQFF; DNA: TGCGCCAGCAGTTGGGGGGACTGGAGTTACAATGAGCAGTTCTTC
V: TRBV6-5; size: few; J: TRBJ1-5; D: .; CDR3: CASSTRDNQPQHF; DNA: TGTGCCAGCAGCACCCGGGACAATCAGCCCCAGCATTTT
V: TRBV13; size: .; J: TRBJ2-3; D: .; CDR3: CASSFSRPSTDTQYF; DNA: TGTGCCAGCAGCTTCTCCAGGCCTAGCACAGATACGCAGTATTTT